This TCR beta chain was obtained from a study of blood T cell repertoires in COVID-19. Study information: The samples span acute and convalescent COVID-19 from the United States, Italy and Spain.

The CDR3 extends over 16 amino acids. The ends lost 3 bases at V and 4 bases at J; junction bases unmatched: 8. Germline V CDR1 and CDR2: MNHEY, SMNVEV (reference sequence). How the authors handled the data: Reference gene primer amplification gave estimated nucleated cell counts. TCRdb's copy holds only in-frame clones and misses some; the assay was immunoSEQ multiplex PCR. V, J and clone size are those of that table, while D and trimming were read from the DNA. The table shows approximately 140,000 clones, with over 65% occurring only once. This TCR derives from an older man with acute or convalescent COVID-19. This chain uses TRBV27 with TRBJ2-5; 10 bases agree with TRBD1. The sequenced sample was peripheral blood. The CDR3 DNA follows: TGTGCCAGCAGTTTTTATGGCGGACAGGGGGGAGAGACCCAGTACTTC. Translated: CASSFYGGQGGETQYF.